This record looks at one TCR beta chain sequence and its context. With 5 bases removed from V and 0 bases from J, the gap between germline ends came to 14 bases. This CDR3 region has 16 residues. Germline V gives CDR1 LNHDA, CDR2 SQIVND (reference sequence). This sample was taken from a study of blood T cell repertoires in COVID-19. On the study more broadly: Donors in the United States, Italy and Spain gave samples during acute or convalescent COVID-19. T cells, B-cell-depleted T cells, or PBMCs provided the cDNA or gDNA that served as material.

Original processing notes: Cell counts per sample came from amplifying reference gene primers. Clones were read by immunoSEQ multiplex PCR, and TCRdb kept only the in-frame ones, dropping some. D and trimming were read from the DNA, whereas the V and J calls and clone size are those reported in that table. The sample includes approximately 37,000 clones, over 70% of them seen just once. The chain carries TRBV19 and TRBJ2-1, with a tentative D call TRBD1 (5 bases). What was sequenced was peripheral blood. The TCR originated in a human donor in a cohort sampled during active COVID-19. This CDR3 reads CASSFRARSSYNEQFF. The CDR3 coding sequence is TGTGCCAGTAGTTTCAGGGCAAGGAGCTCCTACAATGAGCAGTTCTTC.